Each of the 17 T cell receptor beta chains below was sequenced from the same sample in a study of blood T cell repertoires in COVID-19 (dated by TCRdb to about 2020). The library came from the immunoSEQ multiplex PCR assay. This is the immuneACCESS table as TCRdb keeps it, with only in-frame sequences that have V and J called. A part of the clones is gone; compared with another copy, unresolved V genes explain less than half, and the rest is unexplained. The sample table shows fewer than 300,000 clones, and around 90% are seen once. The ten largest clonotypes hold about 1.1% of the sample. Sequenced: PBMCs or T cells enriched from blood (not recorded which). The receptor source for this set is a woman aged 25 to 39 who had recovered from COVID-19.

V usage is TRBV5-6 and J usage is TRBJ1-2; D is undetermined. This CDR3 is built from 15 residues. Per germline, CDR1 SGHDT and CDR2 YYEEEE. Trimming took off 0 bases at V and 0 bases at J, with 9 bases between the two ends. The CDR3 protein is CASSLVSGANYGYTF. The CDR3 DNA is TGTGCCAGCAGCTTGGTATCCGGAGCTAACTATGGCTACACCTTC.

The chain carries TRBV24-1 and TRBJ2-2; 7 nucleotides line up with TRBD1. Trimming cost V 4 bases and J 6 bases; bases outside gene matches: 4. Germline CDR1 is KGHDR and CDR2 is SFDVKD. The CDR3 covers 14 residues. CDR3 in DNA: TGTGCCACCAGTGACCCCACAGGGGCCGGGGAGCTGTTTTTT. It codes for CATSDPTGAGELFF.

This clone was counted a single time. The chain links TRBV19 to TRBJ1-1; 9 bases match TRBD1. Germline V gene lookup returns CDR1 LNHDA and CDR2 SQIVND (reference sequence). Trimming removed 5 bases from V and 1 base from J; junction bases left unmatched: 11. The length of the CDR3 is 17 residues. CDR3 sequence: CASSHRGLLNQNTEAFF. In nucleotides, the CDR3 is TGTGCCAGTAGTCACAGGGGGCTCCTTAACCAGAACACTGAAGCTTTCTTT.

The chain combines TRBV13 with TRBJ2-3; D remains ambiguous. Trimming removed 0 bases at V and 2 bases at J, with 6 bases between. Germline CDR1 and CDR2: PRHDT and FYEKMQ (reference sequence). CDR3 length: 14 amino acids. CDR3 sequence reads: CASSLGTVTDTQYF. The CDR3 bases are TGTGCCAGCAGCTTAGGAACGGTCACAGATACGCAGTATTTT.

The DNA of the CDR3 is TGTGCCAGTAGTATAGCCGGGACTAGCCCTTACAATGAGCAGTTCTTC. Translation: CASSIAGTSPYNEQFF. The rearrangement links TRBV19 to TRBJ2-1; 9 nucleotides line up with TRBD2. V lost 1 base and J lost 4; bases outside the gene matches: 5. The CDR3 contains 16 residues. The V gene's germline CDR1 is LNHDA and CDR2 SQIVND (reference sequence).

This chain uses TRBV9 with TRBJ2-7; perhaps TRBD2 as D (6 bases). Trimming shortened V by 4 bases and J by 0 bases, and 17 bases separated the two germline ends. CDR3 length: 16 residues. The germline V gene encodes CDR1 SGDLS and CDR2 YYNGEE. In nucleotides, the CDR3 is TGTGCCAGCAGCCCTCTGGGGGGTTTCAACTCCTACGAGCAGTACTTC. This gives the protein CASSPLGGFNSYEQYF.

J is TRBJ1-4 and V is TRBV30, with a tentative D call TRBD1 (6 bases). CDR1 and CDR2 (germline): GTSNPN, SVGIG (reference sequence). The CDR3 is made up of 14 amino acids. Trimming removed 8 bases from V and 0 bases from J, with 13 bases in between. CDR3: CALGQFATNEKLFF. The CDR3 coding sequence is TGTGCCCTCGGACAGTTTGCAACTAATGAAAAACTGTTTTTT. Supplemented by reference TRBV30 and TRBJ1-4, the full variable domain reads SQTIHQWPATLVQPVGSPLSLECTVEGTSNPNLYWYRQAAGRGLQLLFYSVGIGQISSEVPQNLSASRPQDRQFILSSKKLLLSDSGFYLCALGQFATNEKLFFGSGTQLSVL.

The genes are TRBV27 and TRBJ1-1; the D gene is possibly TRBD1 (5 bases). CDR3 length equals 13 residues. Looked up from germline, CDR1 is MNHEY and CDR2 is SMNVEV (reference sequence). V was shortened by 6 bases and J by 5 bases, with 13 bases between the two germline ends. In DNA, the CDR3 is TGTGCCAGCAGATCGGACCGGGGGACTGAAGCTTTCTTT. Protein product: CASRSDRGTEAFF.

The V and J genes are TRBV28 and TRBJ1-4, with D unresolved. This CDR3 is built from 14 residues. V was cut by 2 bases and J by 8 bases, with 12 bases left in between. Germline assignment: CDR1 MDHEN and CDR2 SYDVKM. Here the CDR3 reads CASSLGGIGEKLFF. The CDR3 nucleotides are TGTGCCAGCAGTTTAGGAGGCATTGGAGAAAAACTGTTTTTT. The full variable domain, with the rest looked up from reference TRBV28 and TRBJ1-4, is DVKVTQSSRYLVKRTGEKVFLECVQDMDHENMFWYRQDPGLGLRLIYFSYDVKMKEKGDIPEGYSVSREKKERFSLILESASTNQTSMYLCASSLGGIGEKLFFGSGTQLSVL.

This clone was recorded once. This chain uses TRBV11-3 with TRBJ2-3, with 7 bases lining up with TRBD2. Trimming cost V 5 bases and J 6 bases; bases outside gene matches: 5. The CDR3 length is 13 residues. The germline V gene has CDR1 SGHNT and CDR2 YENEEA. CDR3 region: CASSLGLDDTQYF. The CDR3 DNA reads TGTGCCAGCAGCCTCGGACTAGATGATACGCAGTATTTT.

The chain links TRBV30 to TRBJ1-4; TRBD1 matches 10 bases. The CDR3 has 13 amino acids. Germline trimming cut 8 bases from V and 7 bases from J; bases unmatched to any gene: 7. Germline CDR1 reads GTSNPN; CDR2 reads SVGIG (reference sequence). The CDR3 here is CATRRTGGEKLFF. The CDR3 DNA is TGTGCCACGAGGAGGACAGGGGGTGAAAAACTGTTTTTT.

V is TRBV2 and J is TRBJ2-7, with TRBD2 matching 9 bases. Germline V gene data show CDR1 as SNHLY and CDR2 as FYNNEI. V lost 10 bases and J lost 3; bases outside the gene matches: 25. The CDR3 loop spans 19 amino acids. The CDR3 DNA reads as TGTGCCACCCGACGGCGCCAGCAGGATGATCTAGCGGGAATCTACGAGCAGTACTTC. Amino acid sequence: CATRRRQQDDLAGIYEQYF.

The chain combines TRBV19 with TRBJ2-6; 7 bases agree with TRBD1. With 5 bases clipped from V and 0 bases from J, the junction kept 7 bases outside the gene matches. This CDR3 spans 17 amino acids. Looked up from germline, CDR1 is LNHDA and CDR2 is SQIVND (reference sequence). CDR3 region: CASSPGGDSSGANVLTF. CDR3 nucleotide sequence: TGTGCCAGTAGTCCAGGGGGTGATAGCTCTGGGGCCAACGTCCTGACTTTC.

J is TRBJ2-7 and V is TRBV29-1; perhaps TRBD2 as D (5 bases). This CDR3 region has 14 residues. V was shortened by 2 bases and J by 2 bases, with 13 bases between the two germline ends. Germline assignment: CDR1 SQVTM and CDR2 ANQGSEA. The CDR3 nucleotides read TGCAGCGTTGAAAGTCAAAACGGGGCCTACGAGCAGTACTTC. The encoded protein is CSVESQNGAYEQYF.

The chain couples TRBV27 to TRBJ2-7; 8 nucleotides match TRBD2. This CDR3 comprises 18 residues. Germline V gene lookup returns CDR1 MNHEY and CDR2 SMNVEV (reference sequence). V trimming: 4 bases; J trimming: 4 bases; junction bases outside the gene matches: 18. The CDR3 DNA follows: TGTGCCAGCAGTTCCTCCCTGGGGAGCGGGAGAGGGGTTTACGAGCAGTACTTC. This codes for CASSSSLGSGRGVYEQYF.

A note on this clone: Other nucleotide sequences from this sample produce the same CDR3. V usage is TRBV28 and J usage is TRBJ2-7; no firm D call. V was cut by 3 bases and J by 3 bases, with 3 bases left in between. Germline CDR1 MDHEN, CDR2 SYDVKM. The CDR3 covers 11 residues. The CDR3 here is CASSFYYEQYF. For the CDR3, the DNA is TGTGCCAGCAGTTTTTACTACGAGCAGTACTTC.

This chain connects TRBV6-5 to TRBJ2-3; 7 bases line up with TRBD2. In germline, CDR1 is MNHEY, CDR2 SVGAGI. The V segment lost 7 bases and the J segment 2 bases; nucleotides outside the gene matches: 6. This CDR3 is built from 14 residues. CDR3: CASTLGGFTDTQYF. The CDR3 DNA follows: TGTGCCAGCACCCTGGGGGGGTTCACAGATACGCAGTATTTT.